Here is one T cell receptor beta chain with its context. Trimming shortened V by 7 bases and J by 6 bases, and 13 bases separated the two germline ends. The CDR3 totals 12 residues. These data originate in a study of metastatic and nonmetastatic thyroid tumors. TCRdb reanalyzed the PCR reads with MiXCR. The data show 45,000 to 50,000 clones, about 25% seen once. No patient had received any treatment before thyroid surgery. The material sequenced was blood. The rearrangement joins TRBV12-3 or TRBV12-4 to TRBJ2-7; no clear D. The source of this sequence is a male donor with papillary thyroid cancer or a benign thyroid nodule (not recorded which). Some clones in this sample may be carry-over from other donors' samples. The CDR3 coding sequence is TGTGCCAGCATCTCGACATGGACCGAGCAGTACTTC. It is translated as CASISTWTEQYF.